The 20 T cell receptor beta chains below were found in one sample sequenced in a study of cytomegalovirus exposure and HLA in healthy donors. PCR was performed using 60 Vbeta and 13 Jbeta primers. TCRdb keeps only in-frame clones here, not all; method: immunoSEQ multiplex PCR. The sample carries about 110,000 clones, about four fifths recorded once. Material for sequencing was PBMCs. The receptors derive from a woman between 45 and 65 years old in good health and CMV-seropositive.

The V gene is TRBV11-2, the J gene TRBJ2-5; 8 bases are a match to TRBD2. Germline loops: CDR1 SGHAT, CDR2 FQNNGV. CDR3 length: 14 amino acids. V lost 5 bases, J lost 8 bases, and 10 bases stayed unmatched. The CDR3 DNA reads as TGTGCCAGCAGCAACCGACCGGGACTAGGTACCCAGTACTTC. It translates to CASSNRPGLGTQYF. Together with reference TRBV11-2 and TRBJ2-5, the CDR3 gives the full variable domain: EAGVAQSPRYKIIEKRQSVAFWCNPISGHATLYWYQQILGQGPKLLIQFQNNGVVDDSQLPKDRFSAERLKGVDSTLKIQPAKLEDSAVYLCASSNRPGLGTQYFGPGTRLLVL.

The chain has TRBV10-3 and TRBJ1-2; 7 bases line up with TRBD1. With V trimmed by 5 bases and J by 10 bases, 7 bases remained unmatched. CDR3 length equals 12 residues. Germline assignment: CDR1 ENHRY and CDR2 SYGVKD. The CDR3 DNA is TGTGCCATCAGTCCGGGACAGAGGATCTACACCTTC. Translation: CAISPGQRIYTF.

The J gene is TRBJ1-4, the V gene TRBV27; D is unresolved. The CDR3 is 14 amino acids. Trimming cost V 6 bases and J 0 bases, with 8 bases left between them. In germline, CDR1 is MNHEY, CDR2 SMNVEV (reference sequence). CDR3 coding DNA: TGTGCCAGCAGATTACTAGCAACTAATGAAAAACTGTTTTTT. It codes for CASRLLATNEKLFF.

This rearrangement joins TRBV7-2 to TRBJ2-2, with unresolved D. Per germline, CDR1 SGHTA and CDR2 FQGNSA. Deletions cut 5 bases from V and 4 bases from J, with 8 bases between. The CDR3 spans 13 residues. CDR3 sequence reads: CASSPSFTGELFF. The CDR3 DNA follows: TGTGCCAGCAGCCCCTCGTTCACCGGGGAGCTGTTTTTT.

The sample holds a few counts of this clone. This may come from a read error, since a much larger clone is one base off. The rearrangement links TRBV11-3 to TRBJ2-1; D gene ambiguous. Germline V gives CDR1 SGHNT, CDR2 YENEEA. Trimming removed 7 bases at V and 14 bases at J, with 6 bases between. The CDR3 extends over 8 amino acids. The CDR3 reads CASTSKFF. The CDR3 coding sequence is TGTGCCAGCACATCAAAGTTCTTC.

This clone was seen once. This chain links TRBV29-1 with TRBJ1-1, with D uncertain. From germline, CDR1 is SQVTM and CDR2 ANQGSEA. The V gene lost 2 bases and the J gene lost 0 bases, with 10 bases spanning the gap. The CDR3 spans 14 residues. CDR3 protein: CSVESSGLNTEAFF. CDR3 DNA sequence: TGCAGCGTTGAAAGTTCCGGGTTGAACACTGAAGCTTTCTTT.

The chain joins TRBV28 to TRBJ1-2, with D perhaps matching TRBD1 (6 bases). Trimming left V 6 bases short and J 4 bases short, with 12 bases between. This CDR3 has 13 amino acids. The germline V gene encodes CDR1 MDHEN and CDR2 SYDVKM. In nucleotides, the CDR3 is TGTGCCAGCAGACCCACAGGGCTCTATGGCTACACCTTC. It yields the protein CASRPTGLYGYTF.

The chain uses TRBV7-3 and TRBJ1-2; D may be TRBD1 (6 bases). The CDR3 has 13 amino acids. Germline V gene data show CDR1 as SGHTA and CDR2 as FQGTGA. V was clipped by 4 bases and J by 6 bases, with 12 bases between them. CDR3 sequence reads: CASSWGRQDGYTF. CDR3 nucleotides: TGTGCCAGCAGCTGGGGGCGCCAAGATGGCTACACCTTC.

In its sample, this clone was seen once. The chain is built from TRBV7-6 and TRBJ1-6; D is ambiguous. Germline CDR1 and CDR2: SGHVS and FNYEAQ. Deletions cut 5 bases from V and 0 bases from J, with 14 bases between. The CDR3 has 17 residues. This CDR3 reads CASSQTDPSSYNSPLHF. CDR3 in DNA: TGTGCCAGCAGCCAGACCGACCCTAGCTCCTATAATTCACCCCTCCACTTT.

This clone was found once. V is TRBV7-9 and J is TRBJ1-1; 9 positions match TRBD1. This CDR3 has 12 residues. Germline assignment: CDR1 SEHNR and CDR2 FQNEAQ (reference sequence). V was pared by 1 base and J by 11 bases, with 2 bases of the junction left unmatched. DNA for the CDR3: TGTGCCAGCAGCTTAGGACAGGGGGGCGCTTTCTTT. Translating it yields CASSLGQGGAFF.

This chain joins TRBV7-9 and TRBJ1-1, with 7 bases that match TRBD1. The CDR3 extends over 17 amino acids. With 6 bases clipped from V and 5 bases from J, the junction kept 18 bases outside the gene matches. CDR1 is SEHNR, CDR2 FQNEAQ, per germline (reference sequence). The DNA for the CDR3 is TGTGCCAGCAGACCAAACCGGGGACAGACCAAGGGGACTGAAGCTTTCTTT. It yields the protein CASRPNRGQTKGTEAFF.

This clone appeared a single time. This sequence joins TRBV19 and TRBJ2-1; D possibly corresponds to TRBD2 (6 bases). The V and J ends lost 5 bases and 8 bases respectively, with 22 bases between them. This CDR3 has 16 amino acids. Germline V CDR1 and CDR2: LNHDA, SQIVND (reference sequence). The CDR3 loop reads CASSVYRPTSTDEQFF. The CDR3 DNA follows: TGTGCCAGTAGTGTCTATCGGCCGACTAGTACGGATGAGCAGTTCTTC.

The V and J genes are TRBV28 and TRBJ1-2, with 7 bases aligning to TRBD1. This CDR3 contains 13 residues. CDR1 and CDR2 from the germline V gene are MDHEN and SYDVKM. V trimming: 6 bases; J trimming: 6 bases; junction bases outside the gene matches: 7. Here the CDR3 reads CASRPTGEDGYTF. The CDR3 DNA sequence: TGTGCCAGCAGGCCCACAGGGGAAGATGGCTACACCTTC.

The rearrangement uses TRBV30 and TRBJ2-7; TRBD2 agrees at 9 bases. The germline V gene encodes CDR1 GTSNPN and CDR2 SVGIG (reference sequence). The CDR3 runs 12 residues. The CDR3 loop reads CAFGLARREQYF. CDR3 coding DNA: TGTGCTTTTGGACTAGCGCGACGCGAGCAGTACTTC.

This chain joins TRBV4-1 and TRBJ1-2; tentatively, D is TRBD1 (6 bases). Germline CDR1 is MGHRA and CDR2 is YSYEKL. Trimming left V 3 bases short and J 3 bases short, with 11 bases between. This CDR3 spans 14 amino acids. The CDR3 protein is CASSQVQGDYGYTF. For the CDR3, the DNA is TGCGCCAGCAGCCAGGTACAGGGAGACTATGGCTACACCTTC.

The J gene is TRBJ1-2, the V gene TRBV5-5; TRBD1 aligns across 7 bases. The length of the CDR3 is 14 residues. Germline assignment: CDR1 SGHKS and CDR2 YYEKEE (reference sequence). Trimming cost V 4 bases and J 8 bases; bases outside gene matches: 11. For the CDR3, the DNA is TGTGCCAGCAGCACGACACAGGGGAGGAGAGGCTACACCTTC. Amino acid sequence: CASSTTQGRRGYTF.

A remark on this clone: At one end the junction does not follow the germline gene, possibly because of a read error. V is TRBV7-9 and J is TRBJ1-2; 7 positions match TRBD1. Germline CDR1 SEHNR, CDR2 FQNEAQ (reference sequence). The CDR3 runs 16 residues. CDR3 region: CSSSLDGYRGFYGYTF. The CDR3 DNA follows: TGTTCCAGCAGCTTGGACGGGTACAGGGGATTCTATGGCTACACCTTC.

J is TRBJ1-1 and V is TRBV6-5; 8 bases agree with TRBD1. V lost 7 bases to trimming and J lost 1 base; unmatched junction nucleotides: 5. Germline lookup yields CDR1 MNHEY and CDR2 SVGAGI. The CDR3 is 14 residues long. The CDR3 loop is CASTRDRGNTEAFF. The CDR3 DNA sequence: TGTGCCAGCACCCGAGACAGGGGGAACACTGAAGCTTTCTTT.

This chain links TRBV7-8 with TRBJ2-5, with D tentatively TRBD2 (5 bases). Between the trimmed V and J ends, which lost 0 bases and 7 bases, there was a span of 12 bases. Germline V gives CDR1 SGHVS, CDR2 FQNEAQ. The CDR3 loop spans 14 amino acids. CDR3 DNA sequence: TGTGCCAGCAGCTTAGCTGGACCGGCGGGGACCCAGTACTTC. Its translation is CASSLAGPAGTQYF.

This chain connects TRBV28 to TRBJ1-2; D is perhaps TRBD1 (6 bases). This CDR3 is built from 16 residues. Trimming pared 3 bases from V and 7 bases from J, leaving 21 bases between. Germline V lookup: CDR1 MDHEN, CDR2 SYDVKM. The CDR3 region is CASSFIFGRGGGGYTF. The CDR3 DNA reads as TGTGCCAGCAGTTTTATCTTCGGACGGGGAGGGGGTGGCTACACCTTC.